The 22 T cell receptor beta chains presented below share a single source sample, sequenced in a study of cytomegalovirus exposure and HLA in healthy donors. TCRdb keeps only in-frame clones here, not all; method: immunoSEQ multiplex PCR. The table lists roughly 56,000 clones, about 91% of them singletons. Sequences were obtained from PBMCs. These receptors were taken from a young woman in good health and CMV-seronegative.

The V gene is TRBV6-1, the J gene TRBJ1-1, with D tentatively TRBD1 (6 bases). There are 14 residues in the CDR3. Trimming removed 7 bases from V and 1 base from J, with 13 bases in between. Germline V gives CDR1 MNHNS, CDR2 SASEGT. In DNA form, the CDR3 reads TGTGCCAGCAAAAAGGACAGAGGGAACACTGAAGCTTTCTTT. This sequence encodes CASKKDRGNTEAFF.

The chain couples TRBV6-5 to TRBJ2-7, with a tentative D call TRBD1 (6 bases). In germline, CDR1 is MNHEY, CDR2 SVGAGI. V lost 0 bases and J lost 1, with 10 bases in between. The CDR3 runs 15 residues. CDR3 sequence reads: CASSYSMTGSYEQYF. CDR3 nucleotide sequence: TGTGCCAGCAGTTACTCGATGACAGGTTCCTACGAGCAGTACTTC.

The V call is TRBV7-2, the J call TRBJ2-7, with a weak D call TRBD1 (5 bases). This CDR3 has 17 residues. The ends were cut back, 3 bases at V and 2 bases at J, with 20 bases in the middle. The germline CDR1 and CDR2 sequences are SGHTA and FQGNSA. As DNA, the CDR3 is TGTGCCAGCAGCTTGAGGATTACAGGCCTCACACCCTACGAGCAGTACTTC. Its translation is CASSLRITGLTPYEQYF.

This clone has only a few counts. This chain connects TRBV19 to TRBJ2-5; TRBD2 matches 12 bases. Unmatched junction bases numbered 3, after V lost 3 bases and J lost 4 bases. The CDR3 is 15 residues long. The germline V gene encodes CDR1 LNHDA and CDR2 SQIVND (reference sequence). CDR3 in amino acids: CASSIGLAGRETQYF. The CDR3 nucleotides read TGTGCCAGTAGTATCGGACTAGCGGGGCGAGAGACCCAGTACTTC.

V usage is TRBV7-9 and J usage is TRBJ2-7; 12 bases line up with TRBD2. CDR3 length equals 15 residues. From germline, CDR1 is SEHNR and CDR2 FQNEAQ (reference sequence). With V trimmed by 6 bases and J by 3 bases, 6 bases remained unmatched. The CDR3 bases are TGTGCCAGCAGTTCCGGACTAGCGGGGCTCTACGAGCAGTACTTC. Translated: CASSSGLAGLYEQYF. Full variable domain (rest looked up from reference TRBV7-9 and TRBJ2-7): DTGVSQNPRHKITKRGQNVTFRCDPISEHNRLYWYRQTLGQGPEFLTYFQNEAQLEKSRLLSDRFSAERPKGSFSTLEIQRTEQGDSAMYLCASSSGLAGLYEQYFGPGTRLTVT.

The chain has TRBV9 and TRBJ2-2; unclear D gene. CDR1 and CDR2 (germline): SGDLS, YYNGEE. The V and J ends lost 0 bases and 7 bases respectively, with 7 bases between them. CDR3 length equals 13 residues. In DNA, the CDR3 is TGTGCCAGCAGCGTAGACCCAGTCGGGGAGCTGTTTTTT. Translating gives CASSVDPVGELFF.

The chain uses TRBV4-2 and TRBJ2-1; TRBD1 matches at 10 bases. Germline CDR1 LGHNA, CDR2 YNFKEQ. CDR3 length: 16 amino acids. The V gene end was trimmed by 0 bases and the J gene end by 6 bases; junction bases not matched to a gene: 5. The CDR3 bases are TGTGCCAGCAGCCAAGATTCCGGGACAGGGGTCAATGAGCAGTTCTTC. Its protein is CASSQDSGTGVNEQFF.

This clone was observed a single time. The V and J genes are TRBV10-3 and TRBJ2-1; possibly TRBD2 for D (6 bases). Germline loops: CDR1 ENHRY, CDR2 SYGVKD. CDR3 length equals 17 residues. V was clipped by 3 bases and J by 8 bases, with 23 bases between them. CDR3 nucleotide sequence: TGTGCCATCAGTGACCTAGCAAGAAGGGACTCTGGGGATGAGCAGTTCTTC. Translated: CAISDLARRDSGDEQFF.

This chain links TRBV5-1 with TRBJ1-5; D gene ambiguous. V was pared by 3 bases and J by 5 bases, with 15 bases between. The CDR3 runs 15 residues. In germline, CDR1 is SGHRS, CDR2 YFSETQ. The CDR3 region has the DNA TGCGCCAGCAGCTATGGACCGGAGGGCGATCAGCCCCAGCATTTT. Its protein is CASSYGPEGDQPQHF. Based on the CDR3 plus reference TRBV5-1 and TRBJ1-5, the full variable domain is KAGVTQTPRYLIKTRGQQVTLSCSPISGHRSVSWYQQTPGQGLQFLFEYFSETQRNKGNFPGRFSGRQFSNSRSEMNVSTLELGDSALYLCASSYGPEGDQPQHFGDGTRLSIL.

The chain has TRBV4-1 and TRBJ1-1; D might be TRBD1 (5 bases). V lost 1 base and J lost 0, with 12 bases in between. Germline loops: CDR1 MGHRA, CDR2 YSYEKL. The CDR3 has 16 residues. The CDR3 region has the DNA TGCGCCAGCAGCCAAGTACTACAGGTTGTGAACACTGAAGCTTTCTTT. It encodes CASSQVLQVVNTEAFF.

This clone appeared once. The CDR3 DNA reads as TGTGCCTGGAATATGGGGCCCTATGGCTACACCTTC. This sequence encodes CAWNMGPYGYTF. This chain uses TRBV30 with TRBJ1-2; D is possibly TRBD1 (5 bases). Germline-derived CDR1 and CDR2 are GTSNPN and SVGIG (reference sequence). The V end lost 4 bases, the J end lost 4 bases, and 10 bases lay between the germline ends. The CDR3 runs 12 residues.

The rearrangement uses TRBV9 and TRBJ1-6; the D is unclear. This CDR3 is 14 amino acids long. The germline V gene has CDR1 SGDLS and CDR2 YYNGEE. The V gene lost 0 bases and the J gene lost 8 bases, with 9 bases spanning the gap. The CDR3 protein is CASSVAGFDSPLHF. The DNA of the CDR3 is TGTGCCAGCAGCGTAGCGGGATTTGATTCACCCCTCCACTTT.

The V and J genes are TRBV19 and TRBJ2-7, with 10 positions matching TRBD1. The CDR3 covers 13 residues. V trimming: 3 bases; J trimming: 5 bases; junction bases outside the gene matches: 1. The germline V gene has CDR1 LNHDA and CDR2 SQIVND (reference sequence). CDR3 protein: CASSMGQGNEQYF. The CDR3 DNA reads TGTGCCAGTAGTATGGGACAGGGGAACGAGCAGTACTTC.

The V call is TRBV29-1, the J call TRBJ2-5, with a possible D match to TRBD1 (6 bases). This CDR3 comprises 15 residues. V was shortened by 6 bases and J by 0 bases, with 17 bases between the two germline ends. The germline V gene encodes CDR1 SQVTM and CDR2 ANQGSEA. The CDR3, as DNA: TGCAGCGTCATCGTGACAGGCGGTTACCAAGAGACCCAGTACTTC. Residues: CSVIVTGGYQETQYF.

This clone occurred once. The chain combines TRBV27 with TRBJ2-4; 7 positions match TRBD1. V trimming: 5 bases; J trimming: 0 bases; junction bases outside the gene matches: 4. The CDR3 is 15 residues long. Germline CDR1 MNHEY, CDR2 SMNVEV (reference sequence). This CDR3 reads CASSRGQLAKNIQYF. The CDR3, as DNA: TGTGCCAGCAGTCGGGGACAGTTAGCCAAAAACATTCAGTACTTC.

The genes are TRBV6-1 and TRBJ2-7; 10 bases fit TRBD1. CDR1 and CDR2 (germline): MNHNS, SASEGT. The V segment lost 10 bases and the J segment 5 bases; nucleotides outside the gene matches: 11. The CDR3 loop spans 14 amino acids. The CDR3 sequence: CATRPSGQGNEQYF. The CDR3 bases are TGTGCCACCCGCCCCTCGGGACAGGGGAACGAGCAGTACTTC.

The V and J genes are TRBV7-9 and TRBJ2-7, with 11 bases matching TRBD1. V lost 3 bases to trimming and J lost 4 bases; unmatched junction nucleotides: 5. CDR1 and CDR2 (germline): SEHNR, FQNEAQ (reference sequence). The CDR3 totals 15 residues. This chain's CDR3 is CASSFSRDRGYEQYF. CDR3 coding DNA: TGTGCCAGCAGCTTCTCCCGGGACAGGGGGTACGAGCAGTACTTC.

This clone was seen a few times. The V gene is TRBV4-3, the J gene TRBJ2-1, with 10 bases identical to TRBD2. V was pared by 1 base and J by 5 bases, with 8 bases of the junction left unmatched. CDR1 LGHNA and CDR2 YSLEER come from the germline V gene. This CDR3 contains 17 residues. The CDR3 DNA is TGCGCCAGCAGCCAAGCCCTACTAGCGGGGCCGAACAATGAGCAGTTCTTC. Amino acid sequence: CASSQALLAGPNNEQFF.

V is TRBV30 and J is TRBJ1-2; D not resolved. Germline lookup yields CDR1 GTSNPN and CDR2 SVGIG (reference sequence). The CDR3 runs to 12 residues. V lost 2 bases and J 1 base, leaving 5 bases between the germline ends. The CDR3 bases are TGTGCCTGGAGTCGGGATAACTATGGCTACACCTTC. Protein: CAWSRDNYGYTF.

V is TRBV7-2 and J is TRBJ1-1; a possible D gene is TRBD1 (5 bases). The germline CDR1 and CDR2 sequences are SGHTA and FQGNSA. This CDR3 spans 14 amino acids. The germline V and J ends were trimmed by 2 bases and 5 bases, with 12 bases remaining between them. The CDR3 DNA sequence: TGTGCCAGCAGCTTATATCAGGGTGGGACTGAAGCTTTCTTT. It codes for CASSLYQGGTEAFF.

The chain couples TRBV7-2 to TRBJ2-1; 8 nucleotides line up with TRBD2. Trimming at V came to 5 bases and at J to 4 bases, leaving 10 bases not matched to a gene. The CDR3 covers 16 residues. In germline, CDR1 is SGHTA, CDR2 FQGNSA. Here the CDR3 DNA reads TGTGCCAGCAGCCCCCGGGGGGGGCGGGAATACAATGAGCAGTTCTTC. It codes for CASSPRGGREYNEQFF.

The chain joins TRBV19 to TRBJ1-2; 7 bases map to TRBD1. V lost 5 bases to trimming and J lost 8 bases; unmatched junction nucleotides: 11. The germline V gene encodes CDR1 LNHDA and CDR2 SQIVND (reference sequence). The CDR3 extends over 14 amino acids. The CDR3 loop reads CASSRYPGQYGYTF. Written as DNA, the CDR3 is TGTGCCAGTAGTCGATACCCGGGACAGTACGGCTACACCTTC. The full variable domain, its missing parts supplied by reference TRBV19 and TRBJ1-2, is DGGITQSPKYLFRKEGQNVTLSCEQNLNHDAMYWYRQDPGQGLRLIYYSQIVNDFQKGDIAEGYSVSREKKESFPLTVTSAQKNPTAFYLCASSRYPGQYGYTFGSGTRLTVV.